This is a list of T cell receptor beta chains from one sample in a study of cytomegalovirus exposure and HLA in healthy donors. Sequencing used immunoSEQ multiplex PCR; TCRdb keeps in-frame clones, though not all of them. The sample has some 78,000 clones, over 70% seen once. Sequencing input: PBMCs. Receptor source: a woman aged 45-59 years in good health and CMV-seropositive. Both conserved end residues are part of each CDR3. Fields, in order: J gene, clone size, D gene, V gene, CDR3 DNA, CDR3 protein. A D gene is named only where the DNA matches it firmly. Clone size is stated in some rows and not others, as once, few, many or a class when expanded.

TRBJ1-2 | NA | TRBD1 | TRBV9 | TGTGCCAGCAGCGTAGGCGGGACAGGGGACTATGGCTACACCTTC | CASSVGGTGDYGYTF
TRBJ1-2 | NA | TRBD1 | TRBV6-1 | TGTGCCAGCACCGGGACAGGGAAGGGCTATGGCTACACCTTC | CASTGTGKGYGYTF
TRBJ1-1 | NA | TRBD1 | TRBV4-1 | TGCGCCAGCAGCCAAGGGACAGGGGGACGGGGCACTGAAGCTTTCTTT | CASSQGTGGRGTEAFF
TRBJ2-1 | NA | NA | TRBV5-1 | TGCGCCAGCAGCTTTCCCCAGGACGGGGGCTCCTACAATGAGCAGTTCTTC | CASSFPQDGGSYNEQFF
TRBJ2-1 | NA | TRBD2 | TRBV5-1 | TGCGCCAGCAGCTTGGGGGGACTAGCTCTGAATGAGCAGTTCTTC | CASSLGGLALNEQFF
TRBJ2-1 | NA | TRBD2 | TRBV5-1 | TGCGCCAGCAGTAGCGGGGGGGCATACAATGAGCAGTTCTTC | CASSSGGAYNEQFF
TRBJ2-5 | few | TRBD1 | TRBV28 | TGTGCCAGCAGTTTACGCGGACAGGGGGATAAAGAGACCCAGTACTTC | CASSLRGQGDKETQYF
TRBJ1-2 | NA | TRBD1 | TRBV7-9 | TGTGCCAGCAGCTTAGAGATCAGGGGGCAGGGCTACACCTTC | CASSLEIRGQGYTF
TRBJ2-5 | NA | TRBD1 | TRBV6-5 | TGTGCCAGCAGGAAACAGGGGGGATTTGAGACCCAGTACTTC | CASRKQGGFETQYF
TRBJ2-5 | NA | TRBD2 | TRBV19 | TGTGCCAGTAGTAGGCTAGCGGTTTTCCAAGAGACCCAGTACTTC | CASSRLAVFQETQYF
TRBJ1-3 | NA | NA | TRBV18 | TGTGCCAGCTCTCAGGGTGGACACACCATATATTTT | CASSQGGHTIYF
TRBJ2-3 | NA | NA | TRBV29-1 | TGCAGCGTGGGCGGGGATACGCAGTATTTT | CSVGGDTQYF
TRBJ2-1 | NA | TRBD2 | TRBV19 | TGTGCCAGTAGGGGACTAGCGGGGGACAATGAGCAGTTCTTC | CASRGLAGDNEQFF
TRBJ1-2 | NA | TRBD1 | TRBV6-5 | TGTGCCAGCAGTTACTCAGAACAGGGGACACTTGGCTACACCTTC | CASSYSEQGTLGYTF
TRBJ1-2 | NA | NA | TRBV27 | TGTGCCAGCAGTTTAAGGGGGGGAGGGTACTATGGCTACACCTTC | CASSLRGGGYYGYTF
TRBJ2-5 | NA | NA | TRBV19 | TGTGCCAGTAGTATGGGGCTCCAAGAGACCCAGTACTTC | CASSMGLQETQYF
TRBJ2-3 | NA | TRBD1 | TRBV5-4 | TGTGCCAGCAGCCGACCAGGGGGATTGGGGCGCACAGATACGCAGTATTTT | CASSRPGGLGRTDTQYF
TRBJ2-1 | NA | TRBD2 | TRBV9 | TGTGCCAGCAGCGGCCCCGGGACTAGCGGGAGAAGTGAGCAGTTCTTC | CASSGPGTSGRSEQFF
TRBJ2-1 | once | TRBD2 | TRBV9 | TGTGCCAGCAGCGTATTAGGTGGCGGGAGCTCCTACAATGAGCAGTTCTTC | CASSVLGGGSSYNEQFF
TRBJ2-1 | NA | TRBD1 | TRBV27 | TGTGCCAGCAGGGGACAGGGGAGCGATGAGCAGTTCTTC | CASRGQGSDEQFF
TRBJ2-2 | NA | NA | TRBV6-4 | TGTGCCAGCAGCCGGGATTTTATGTACCCCGGGGAGCTGTTTTTT | CASSRDFMYPGELFF
TRBJ2-7 | NA | TRBD2 | TRBV7-9 | TGTGCCAGCAGCTTAATGCTAGCGGGGGGGGAAGGCGAGCAGTACTTC | CASSLMLAGGEGEQYF
TRBJ1-5 | NA | NA | TRBV15 | TGTGCCACCAGCAGAGGCGGATCCAATCCCCTCAATCAGCCCCAGCATTTT | CATSRGGSNPLNQPQHF
TRBJ2-7 | NA | NA | TRBV11-2 | TGTGCCAGCAGCCGTTTCATTGGGGCCGGCGAGCAGTACTTC | CASSRFIGAGEQYF
TRBJ1-1 | NA | TRBD1 | TRBV6-4 | TGTGCCAGCAGTGACTCCCGGACAGGCGGGGAAGCTTTCTTT | CASSDSRTGGEAFF
TRBJ2-7 | few | NA | TRBV5-1 | TGCGCCAGCAGCTTGGGCGGGACAGCTAACCTCTACGAGCAGTACTTC | CASSLGGTANLYEQYF